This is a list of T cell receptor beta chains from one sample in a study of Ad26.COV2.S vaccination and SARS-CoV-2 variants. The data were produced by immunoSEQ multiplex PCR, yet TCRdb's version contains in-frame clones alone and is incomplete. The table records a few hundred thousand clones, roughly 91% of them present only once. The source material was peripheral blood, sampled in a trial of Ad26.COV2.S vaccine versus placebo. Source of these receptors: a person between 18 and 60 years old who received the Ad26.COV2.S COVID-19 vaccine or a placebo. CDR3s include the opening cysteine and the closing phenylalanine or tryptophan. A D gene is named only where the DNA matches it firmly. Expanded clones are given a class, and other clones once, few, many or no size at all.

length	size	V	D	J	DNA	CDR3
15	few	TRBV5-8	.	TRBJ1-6	TGTGCCAGCAGCTTGATGGACAACGATAATTCACCCCTCCACTTT	CASSLMDNDNSPLHF
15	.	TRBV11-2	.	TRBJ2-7	TGTGCCAGCAGCTTAACGCTCGGGGGCCATCCCCTAGGGGACTTC	CASSLTLGGHPLGDF
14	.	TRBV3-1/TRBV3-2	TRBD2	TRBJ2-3	TGTGCCAGCAGCCGGGAGGGGTGGGGAGATACGCAGTATTTT	CASSREGWGDTQYF
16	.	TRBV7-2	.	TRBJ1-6	TGTGCCAGCAGCTTACGGGGGAAGAACTATAATTCACCCCTCCACTTT	CASSLRGKNYNSPLHF
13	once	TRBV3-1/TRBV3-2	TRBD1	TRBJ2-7	TGTGCCAGCAGCCAGGGACAGGGCAACGAGCAGTACTTC	CASSQGQGNEQYF
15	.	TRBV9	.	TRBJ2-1	TGTGCCAGCAGCGAGAGACGGCATCCTGGGGATGAGCAGTTCTTC	CASSERRHPGDEQFF
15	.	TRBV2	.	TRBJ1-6	TGTGCCAGCAGTGAAGTTGGGCAAATAAATTCACCCCTCCACTTT	CASSEVGQINSPLHF
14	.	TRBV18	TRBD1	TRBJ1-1	TGTGCCAGCTCACCAACAGGGGAGTATACTGAAGCTTTCTTT	CASSPTGEYTEAFF
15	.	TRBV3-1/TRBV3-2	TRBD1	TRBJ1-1	TGTGCCAGCAGCCTAACCGGGACAGAGAACACTGAAGCTTTCTTT	CASSLTGTENTEAFF
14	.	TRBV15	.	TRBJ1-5	TGTGCCACCAGCAGAGGGGAGAGGGACCAGCCCCAGCATTTT	CATSRGERDQPQHF
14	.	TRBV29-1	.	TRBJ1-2	TGCAGCGTTCACCATCCCCAGGCCCTAAGGGGCTACACCTTC	CSVHHPQALRGYTF
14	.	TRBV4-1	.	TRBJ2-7	TGCGCCAGCAGCCAAGGTCCCAGGACCTACGAGCAGTACTTC	CASSQGPRTYEQYF